This T cell receptor beta chain was profiled in a study of blood T cell repertoires in COVID-19. Trimming took 3 bases from V and 9 from J, leaving 18 bases between them. This CDR3 region has 15 residues. The V gene's germline CDR1 is LNHDA and CDR2 SQIVND (reference sequence). Data came from immunoSEQ multiplex PCR; TCRdb stores just in-frame clones and leaves some out. The table shows hundreds of thousands of clones, with about 88% occurring only once. The J gene is TRBJ1-5, the V gene TRBV19; D uncertain. This TCR was recovered from a woman aged 70-85 years with COVID-19, enrolled during active disease. The specimen was peripheral blood. CDR3 sequence reads: CASSMEDAPRGPQHF. The CDR3 bases are TGTGCCAGTAGTATGGAGGACGCCCCCCGGGGGCCCCAGCATTTT.